This TCR beta chain was identified in a study of radiotherapy plus CTLA-4 blockade in lung cancer. Background on the study: Objective responses occurred in about a sixth of patients; approximately 33% had disease control. Findings and caveats of the study: How blood T cell clones changed early, along with interferon-beta, reportedly forecast response best. Radiotherapy with ipilimumab was followed by blood expansion of tumor-derived clones.

Between the trimmed V and J ends, which lost 4 bases and 6 bases, there was a span of 16 bases. The CDR3 length is 14 residues. Germline V gene lookup returns CDR1 SGHNT and CDR2 YYREEE (reference sequence). Generated by immunoSEQ multiplex PCR, the TCRdb table keeps only in-frame clones and is missing some. The sample contains over 75,000 clones, roughly four fifths of which appear only once. In chemo-refractory metastatic non-small-cell lung cancer, patients got ipilimumab CTLA-4 blockade together with focal radiation. For this clone: Its antigen is as yet unknown.

This specimen consisted of peripheral blood, obtained from a patient treated with radiotherapy plus ipilimumab. The genes are TRBV5-4 and TRBJ1-2; D not certain. The TCR was taken from a human donor with non-small cell lung cancer who had stable disease on radiotherapy plus ipilimumab. The chain's CDR3 is CASSNGRVQDGYTF. The CDR3 DNA reads as TGTGCCAGCAGCAACGGACGGGTACAAGATGGCTACACCTTC.